The source of this TCR beta chain is a study of identifying expanded T cells in peripheral blood (dated by TCRdb to 2018 to 2020). General notes on the study: Four technical replicates, made by sequencing separate aliquots from the same pool of genomic DNA, were compared pairwise. Results and caveats for the whole study, not just this receptor: The binomial model flagged about 1.1 differentially abundant clones between technical replicates but around 15 over around 2 weeks and roughly 19 over around four weeks. The authors expected that over much longer intervals, such as months to years, biological variance in healthy repertoires might increase even further. Across all healthy-donor time intervals, the beta-binomial model significantly cut both the number of clones called differentially abundant and the false-positive rate. Variance in clone template counts between approximately 2-week samples significantly increased with total template count across all healthy donors.

No immune events, such as infections, were documented for the healthy donors during the collection period. To calibrate time-dependent variance in a beta-binomial model of T-cell clone differential abundance, blood repertoires from healthy donors were used as a training cohort. The training cohort comprised about ten healthy donors, 3 female and 7 male. Donor ages ranged from about 29 to 65 years, with an average of about 41 years. Whole blood was collected from each healthy donor at three time points spaced 2 to 3 weeks apart and obtained from a commercial supplier. For immunosequencing, genomic DNA was extracted from unsorted whole blood. The immunoSEQ Assay, which relies on bias-controlled multiplex PCR amplification of genomic DNA, was used to profile TCRbeta CDR3 regions. The study's own analysis went as follows. The absolute abundance of each unique TCRbeta CDR3 region was quantified after sequences were collapsed and filtered. Differential abundance was assessed using a binomial (Fisher-equivalent) model and a beta-binomial model in which time-dependent variance fitted from healthy donors was added. Clones with fewer than 5 combined templates were excluded, and clones with Benjamini-Hochberg FDR below 0.01 were called differentially abundant. In the beta-binomial model, variance was expressed as a function of the total template count across the two samples, in the form v = (b*log(k)+a)^2. TCRdb re-hosts the immuneACCESS table, in-frame sequences only. Its copies lack some clones; in the studies checked, an unresolved V gene accounts for under half of them, and the cause for the rest is not known. That table supplies the V and J calls and clone size; D and trimming were determined from the DNA. The table for this sample lists under 95,000 clones; over 75% of them were counted only once. The ten most abundant clones make up 2.5% to 3.5% of the sample.

Relative to germline, V is missing 7 bases and J is missing 4 bases, with 4 bases of the junction outside any gene match. CDR1 LGHNT and CDR2 FRNRAP were looked up in the germline V gene. The CDR3 runs 13 residues from the cysteine to the phenylalanine. The kept DNA is CDR3 alone, 39 bases in frame from the first base. This clone was detected once. The clone's antigen remains unknown. No base quality information exists; no much larger clone differs at one position. Specimen: blood. This sequence originates from a person aged 18 to 75 in good health. The chain is encoded by TRBV12-5 joined to TRBJ2-3; 8 nucleotides in the junction match TRBD1. The CDR3 corresponds to CASVGQGPDTQYF. The nucleotide sequence is TGTGCTAGTGTTGGACAGGGTCCAGATACGCAGTATTTT.